This entry features one T cell receptor beta chain sequence. The method was immunoSEQ multiplex PCR; TCRdb's version includes in-frame clones alone and lacks a portion of them. The table records about 15,000 clones, 60% to 85% of them present only once. The sample is drawn from a study of control samples from healthy donors and cancer patients. CDR3 length: 13 amino acids. Trimming cost V 8 bases and J 0 bases, with 8 bases left between them. The germline V gene encodes CDR1 SNHLY and CDR2 FYNNEI. What was sequenced was formalin-fixed, paraffin-embedded tissue. This chain joins TRBV2 and TRBJ2-1, with D uncertain. This TCR was sampled from a female donor with lung cancer. CDR3 residues: CASGVYSYNEQFF. The CDR3 DNA reads TGTGCCAGCGGGGTATACTCCTACAATGAGCAGTTCTTC.